The rows below give T cell receptor beta chains drawn from one sample of a study of graft-versus-host responses after intestinal transplantation. Method: immunoSEQ multiplex PCR; TCRdb's copy keeps in-frame clones and lacks some. The data contain tens of thousands of clones, around 94% of them seen just once; the ten biggest clones take up 0.75% to 0.95%. The source was PBMCs, collected 16 days after intestinal transplant. The receptors here all came from a human patient who received an intestinal transplant, so some T cells may come from the graft donor. The conserved cysteine and the conserved F or W are not part of the CDR3 here. Each record gives: V gene, J gene, CDR3 protein.

V: TRBV5-5
J: TRBJ1-2
CDR3: ASSPRDRGADGYT

V: TRBV4-1
J: TRBJ2-1
CDR3: ASSPNSYNEQF

V: TRBV13
J: TRBJ2-3
CDR3: ASSLGPRAADTQY

V: TRBV10-3
J: TRBJ2-3
CDR3: AISAQGPDTQY

V: TRBV5-6
J: TRBJ2-7
CDR3: ASSFTTGMRAPYEQY

V: TRBV27
J: TRBJ1-4
CDR3: ASSSWDTGLEKLF

V: TRBV28
J: TRBJ2-7
CDR3: ASSPRRRAGAPYEQY

V: TRBV30
J: TRBJ1-1
CDR3: AWSVEGRGTEAF

V: TRBV7-8
J: TRBJ2-7
CDR3: ASSRGPGEQY

V: TRBV6-5
J: TRBJ1-2
CDR3: ASSWDSLNNYGYT

V: TRBV11-2
J: TRBJ2-2
CDR3: ASSLIQGATGELF

V: TRBV9
J: TRBJ2-2
CDR3: ASSVSPSGGNTGELF

V: TRBV4-1
J: TRBJ2-3
CDR3: ASSQGAGVFYTDTQY

V: TRBV7-8
J: TRBJ2-1
CDR3: ASSPGNEQF

V: TRBV10-1
J: TRBJ2-2
CDR3: ASSQDRGYTGELF

V: TRBV9
J: TRBJ2-5
CDR3: ASSVGDRVSQETQY

V: TRBV30
J: TRBJ2-7
CDR3: ASGTLKTYEQY

V: TRBV7-7
J: TRBJ2-1
CDR3: ASSKFLAGEMGEQF

V: TRBV5-1
J: TRBJ1-5
CDR3: ASSPIIGTGRNQPQH

V: TRBV7-8
J: TRBJ2-1
CDR3: ASSLGTGSYNEQF

V: TRBV6-8
J: TRBJ2-7
CDR3: ASSWGYEQY

V: TRBV9
J: TRBJ2-1
CDR3: ASSATSYNEQF

V: TRBV5-4
J: TRBJ2-5
CDR3: ASSLVTSGETQY

V: TRBV4-1
J: TRBJ2-1
CDR3: ASSQDEIGGTSGFYNEQF

V: TRBV19
J: TRBJ2-1
CDR3: ASSIRYYNEQF

V: TRBV27
J: TRBJ2-1
CDR3: ASSLGNEQF

V: TRBV30
J: TRBJ2-7
CDR3: AWSVGPYEQY

V: TRBV27
J: TRBJ2-2
CDR3: ASSWSGAGTGELF

V: TRBV5-6
J: TRBJ2-7
CDR3: ASSPLPSSYEQY

V: TRBV30
J: TRBJ1-2
CDR3: AWRGDGGALYGYT

V: TRBV4-1
J: TRBJ2-3
CDR3: ASSPSGTGGTDTQY

V: TRBV7-6
J: TRBJ1-1
CDR3: ASSLRWGENTEAF

V: TRBV7-8
J: TRBJ2-7
CDR3: ASTVAGGGYEQY

V: TRBV7-2
J: TRBJ2-7
CDR3: ASNRAGERGEQY

V: TRBV7-3
J: TRBJ1-2
CDR3: ASSLTGSDYGYT

V: TRBV29-1
J: TRBJ1-2
CDR3: SVSTGARANYGYT

V: TRBV4-3
J: TRBJ2-5
CDR3: ASSSGTGVQETQY

V: TRBV9
J: TRBJ2-3
CDR3: ASSGSGRAADTQY